A single sample gave rise to the 27 T cell receptor beta chains below, sequenced in a study of T cells after yellow fever vaccination. TCRdb fed the 5' RACE reads into MiXCR, producing one record per CDR3 protein. The table lists 200,000 to 250,000 distinct CDR3 sequences, 3% to 4% of them singletons. Sequencing was performed on CD4+ T cells sorted from PBMCs, taken 10 days after the yellow fever booster vaccination. The receptors derive from a man younger than 30 who received the YFV17D yellow fever vaccine.

This clonotype was recorded at least ten times. The rearrangement joins TRBV20-1 to TRBJ1-1, with D possibly being TRBD1 (5 bases). Germline CDR1 and CDR2: DFQATT and SNEGSKA (reference sequence). CDR3 length equals 15 residues. The V and J ends lost 3 bases and 4 bases respectively, with 18 bases between them. The CDR3 nucleotides are TGCAGTGCTAGGGATCCCGGGGGGACCGGCACTGAAGCTTTCTTT. This encodes CSARDPGGTGTEAFF.

The chain joins TRBV5-5 to TRBJ2-7; the match to TRBD2 covers 8 bases. In germline, CDR1 is SGHKS, CDR2 YYEKEE (reference sequence). The CDR3 runs to 13 residues. With 8 bases clipped from V and 7 bases from J, the junction kept 11 bases outside the gene matches. As DNA, the CDR3 is TGTGCCAGTAAGCTCGGGACTAGAGGGGAGCAGTACGTC. Encoded protein: CASKLGTRGEQYV.

This clonotype has a handful of counts. The chain carries TRBV6-2 or TRBV6-3 and TRBJ2-1; 11 nucleotides agree with TRBD2. The ends lost 6 bases at V and 3 bases at J; junction bases unmatched: 4. CDR1 and CDR2 (germline): MNHEY, SVGEGT. This CDR3 contains 15 residues. CDR3 coding DNA: TGTGCCAGCAGAGATAGCGGGGGGGACTACAATGAGCAGTTCTTC. This codes for CASRDSGGDYNEQFF.

Ten or more counts support this clonotype. This chain links TRBV20-1 with TRBJ2-5; no definite D call. The CDR3 extends over 13 amino acids. Trimming stripped 1 base from V and 2 bases from J, with 8 bases between. Germline values: CDR1 DFQATT, CDR2 SNEGSKA (reference sequence). The CDR3, as DNA: TGCAGTGCTAGAGTGTCTCCGCAAGAGACCCAGTACTTC. Translating it yields CSARVSPQETQYF.

This clonotype was counted only a few times. The J gene is TRBJ1-5, the V gene TRBV6-1; no clear D. With 2 bases removed from V and 5 bases from J, the gap between germline ends came to 13 bases. Germline CDR1 MNHNS, CDR2 SASEGT. CDR3 size: 15 residues. CDR3 region: CASSELRPEDQPQHF. The CDR3 DNA reads TGTGCCAGCAGTGAATTACGGCCAGAAGATCAGCCCCAGCATTTT.

The sample holds many counts of this clonotype. The chain combines TRBV20-1 with TRBJ1-1; D is perhaps TRBD1 (5 bases). V dropped 7 bases and J dropped 5 bases, with 20 bases sitting between them. The CDR3 sequence is 14 residues long. Germline V gene lookup returns CDR1 DFQATT and CDR2 SNEGSKA (reference sequence). The chain's CDR3 is CSGRDGGQWTEAFF. In DNA form, the CDR3 reads TGCAGTGGCAGGGACGGCGGCCAATGGACTGAAGCTTTCTTT.

This clonotype was seen only once. The chain carries TRBV5-1 and TRBJ2-6; tentatively, D is TRBD1 (6 bases). The V gene's germline CDR1 is SGHRS and CDR2 YFSETQ. V lost 4 bases to trimming and J lost 1 base, with 9 bases between them. The CDR3 consists of 15 residues. The CDR3 DNA reads as TGCGCCAGCAGCACACAGGGTTCTGGGGCCAACGTCCTGACTTTC. Amino acids: CASSTQGSGANVLTF.

This rearrangement joins TRBV5-5 to TRBJ1-1; no clear D. In germline, CDR1 is SGHKS, CDR2 YYEKEE (reference sequence). The CDR3 covers 13 residues. V was clipped by 5 bases and J by 6 bases, with 14 bases between them. Here the CDR3 reads CASSSPVWAEAFF. CDR3 DNA sequence: TGTGCCAGCAGTTCACCTGTCTGGGCTGAAGCTTTCTTT.

There are many counts of this clonotype. The genes are TRBV4-3 and TRBJ1-2; the match to TRBD1 covers 9 bases. With 0 bases clipped from V and 4 bases from J, the junction kept 3 bases outside the gene matches. Germline V lookup: CDR1 LGHNA, CDR2 YSLEER. The CDR3 extends over 15 amino acids. The DNA of the CDR3 is TGCGCCAGCAGCCAAGACTGGGACAGGGTCTATGGCTACACCTTC. Protein product: CASSQDWDRVYGYTF.

The V call is TRBV2, the J call TRBJ2-1; D possibly corresponds to TRBD2 (5 bases). The CDR3 loop spans 15 amino acids. Germline CDR1 SNHLY, CDR2 FYNNEI. Trimming left V 6 bases short and J 3 bases short, with 15 bases between. In nucleotides, the CDR3 is TGTGCCAGCAGCAATCAACCAGCGGTCTACAATGAGCAGTTCTTC. Translated: CASSNQPAVYNEQFF.

This clonotype has more than one count but fewer than ten. This rearrangement joins TRBV25-1 to TRBJ1-2; the D is unclear. The germline CDR1 and CDR2 sequences are MGHDK and SYGVNS. The germline V and J ends were trimmed by 6 bases and 7 bases, with 15 bases remaining between them. The CDR3 sequence is 13 residues long. CDR3 sequence (DNA): TGTGCCAGCAGACCTACCCCGGGCGGTGGCTACACCTTC. Translated: CASRPTPGGGYTF.

This clonotype was counted at least ten times. V gene TRBV21-1 combines with J gene TRBJ1-1; the table gives TRBD1 as D, unverified against the DNA. TRBV21-1 is annotated as a pseudogene. CDR3 size: 16 residues. CDR3 residues: CASSHRDRVGGTEAFF. CDR3 nucleotides: TGTGCCAGCAGCCACCGGGACAGAGTCGGTGGCACTGAAGCTTTCTTT.

This clonotype was seen repeatedly, ten times or more. V gene TRBV3-1 combines with J gene TRBJ1-2, with D unclear. The CDR3 runs to 11 residues. The germline CDR1 and CDR2 sequences are LGHDT and YNNKEL (reference sequence). With 0 bases removed from V and 7 bases from J, the gap between germline ends came to 3 bases. The CDR3 sequence: CASSQDSGYTF. The CDR3 nucleotides are TGTGCCAGCAGCCAAGACAGTGGCTACACCTTC.

This clonotype appeared many times. The chain uses TRBV18 and TRBJ1-1; weak D call: TRBD1 (6 bases). This CDR3 comprises 15 residues. Trimming left V 6 bases short and J 1 base short, with 15 bases between. CDR1 and CDR2 (germline): KGHSH, LQKENI. CDR3 protein: CASSRRGAANTEAFF. The CDR3, as DNA: TGTGCCAGCTCTCGAAGGGGGGCAGCGAACACTGAAGCTTTCTTT.

V is TRBV19 and J is TRBJ2-6, with D perhaps TRBD1 (5 bases). CDR3 length: 14 residues. Germline V lookup: CDR1 LNHDA, CDR2 SQIVND (reference sequence). Trimming removed 3 bases at V and 2 bases at J, with 5 bases between. CDR3 sequence reads: CASSIRAGANVLTF. CDR3 bases: TGTGCCAGTAGTATCAGGGCTGGGGCCAACGTCCTGACTTTC.

This clonotype was recorded many times. This rearrangement joins TRBV20-1 to TRBJ1-3; D ambiguous. Germline V gene sequence: CDR1 DFQATT, CDR2 SNEGSKA (reference sequence). Trimming removed 1 base at V and 14 bases at J, with 12 bases between. The CDR3 is made up of 11 amino acids. The CDR3 DNA reads as TGCAGTGCTAGAGGAGCCGGATTTGTATATTTT. Translated, it gives CSARGAGFVYF.

Only a few counts were recorded for this clonotype. An end of the junction does not agree with germline; a read error may underlie this. The J gene is TRBJ1-1, the V gene TRBV5-5, with D possibly TRBD1 on 6 matching bases. Germline V gene data show CDR1 as SGHKS and CDR2 as YYEKEE (reference sequence). CDR3 length equals 18 residues. The CDR3 nucleotides read TGTGCCAGCAGCTTGTGGGTTAGTATTGGGGACATGAACGCTGAAGCTTTCTTT. This encodes CASSLWVSIGDMNAEAFF.

This clonotype occurred many times. The rearrangement links TRBV6-5 to TRBJ1-2, with a tentative D call TRBD1 (6 bases). V was clipped by 6 bases and J by 7 bases, with 15 bases between them. The CDR3 has 13 residues. Germline V gene data show CDR1 as MNHEY and CDR2 as SVGAGI. This chain's CDR3 is CASSLGGARGYTF. CDR3 nucleotides: TGTGCCAGCAGCCTAGGGGGGGCGCGTGGCTACACCTTC.

This clonotype has more than one count but fewer than ten. The V gene is TRBV5-4, the J gene TRBJ2-7, with 7 bases fitting TRBD1. This CDR3 comprises 13 residues. Germline V gene lookup returns CDR1 SGHNT and CDR2 YYREEE (reference sequence). The V segment lost 2 bases and the J segment 3 bases; nucleotides outside the gene matches: 2. The CDR3: CASSLQGIYEQYF. In DNA form, the CDR3 reads TGTGCCAGCAGCTTACAGGGGATCTACGAGCAGTACTTC.

This clonotype was observed many times. This chain joins TRBV6-5 and TRBJ2-7; D ambiguous. V shed 5 bases and J shed 3 bases, with 17 bases lying between them. Germline V gene lookup returns CDR1 MNHEY and CDR2 SVGAGI. The CDR3 runs to 15 residues. In DNA form, the CDR3 reads TGTGCCAGCAGTAAGGGTTCCTCTATGGTCTACGAGCAGTACTTC. This translates into CASSKGSSMVYEQYF.

This clonotype was detected many times. The gene calls are TRBV20-1 and TRBJ2-7; TRBD2 might be the D (5 bases). This CDR3 spans 13 amino acids. Trimming shortened V by 5 bases and J by 4 bases, and 15 bases separated the two germline ends. Germline V gene sequence: CDR1 DFQATT, CDR2 SNEGSKA (reference sequence). As DNA, the CDR3 is TGCAGTGCTTCAGACGGGGTCATATACGAGCAGTACTTC. Amino acid sequence: CSASDGVIYEQYF.

This clonotype was counted at least ten times. The chain is built from TRBV12-3 or TRBV12-4 and TRBJ2-7, with 14 bases lining up with TRBD2. Germline trimming cut 6 bases from V and 3 bases from J; bases unmatched to any gene: 4. CDR3 length equals 15 residues. In DNA form, the CDR3 reads TGTGCCAGCAGCCGAGGGACTAGCGGGGGCTACGAGCAGTACTTC. Residues: CASSRGTSGGYEQYF.

The V and J genes are TRBV9 and TRBJ2-1, with TRBD2 identical over 10 bases. CDR1 and CDR2 (germline): SGDLS, YYNGEE. This CDR3 spans 15 amino acids. The V gene end was trimmed by 3 bases and the J gene end by 7 bases; junction bases not matched to a gene: 7. CDR3 residues: CASSERGGFRNEQFF. The CDR3 coding sequence is TGTGCCAGCAGCGAGCGGGGGGGCTTTAGGAATGAGCAGTTCTTC.

This clonotype was detected only a few times. The gene calls are TRBV5-1 and TRBJ2-3, with TRBD2 identical over 10 bases. In germline, CDR1 is SGHRS, CDR2 YFSETQ. Trimming took 4 bases from V and 8 from J; bases not matched to a gene: 19. The CDR3 is 18 amino acids. CDR3 in amino acids: CASSPLYGSVAGGSTQYF. In DNA form, the CDR3 reads TGCGCCAGCAGCCCGCTCTACGGGTCAGTAGCGGGGGGCAGTACGCAGTATTTT.

This clonotype has just a few counts. The rearrangement links TRBV5-1 to TRBJ2-5; perhaps TRBD1 as D (5 bases). CDR3 size: 13 residues. V was cut by 4 bases and J by 5 bases, with 12 bases left in between. Germline values: CDR1 SGHRS, CDR2 YFSETQ. The CDR3 is CASSPRVLETQYF. As DNA, the CDR3 is TGCGCCAGCAGCCCCAGGGTTTTGGAGACCCAGTACTTC.

This clonotype has a handful of counts. The J gene is TRBJ2-3, the V gene TRBV5-8; D unclear. Germline assignment: CDR1 SGHTS and CDR2 YDEGEE. This CDR3 spans 17 amino acids. Deletions cut 4 bases from V and 4 bases from J, with 22 bases between. DNA for the CDR3: TGTGCCAGCAGCGCTGGGGTCACTCCCTCATCTCCAGATACGCAGTATTTT. Translating gives CASSAGVTPSSPDTQYF.

The V gene is TRBV12-3 or TRBV12-4, the J gene TRBJ2-7; D is ambiguous. This CDR3 region has 14 residues. The V gene lost 7 bases and the J gene lost 0 bases, with 13 bases spanning the gap. The CDR3 loop is CASNIGHSSYEQYF. The CDR3 DNA sequence: TGTGCCAGCAATATCGGTCACAGCTCCTACGAGCAGTACTTC.